This is a list of T cell receptor beta chains from one sample in a study of tumor and adjacent non-tumor tissue in lung cancer. TCRdb reprocessed the multiplex PCR reads via MiXCR and lists one record per CDR3 protein. The sample includes about 110,000 distinct CDR3 sequences, roughly 84% of them seen just once. Sequenced sample: lung tumor tissue. These receptors came from a man aged 65 to 85 with non-small cell lung cancer. Both conserved end residues are part of each CDR3. The order of the fields is V gene, CDR3 protein.

v_call: TRBV4-3
cdr3_aa: CASNQELGTRRYTF

v_call: TRBV10-3
cdr3_aa: CASQGDRGNSPLHF

v_call: TRBV29-1
cdr3_aa: CSVTPAVSKNSQYF

v_call: TRBV29-1
cdr3_aa: CSVVKGQGNYGYNF

v_call: TRBV6-5
cdr3_aa: CAFSWARGRSTGELFF

v_call: TRBV6-6
cdr3_aa: CAISYRGGRATGELFF

v_call: TRBV29-1
cdr3_aa: CNVDSGAETQYF

v_call: TRBV6-5
cdr3_aa: CASCYSFTRGSYEQYF

v_call: TRBV5-1
cdr3_aa: CASSLDVSTYELYF

v_call: TRBV6-6
cdr3_aa: CASSYQRRESNTGELFF

v_call: TRBV12-3/TRBV12-4
cdr3_aa: CASSFAGTVTEELLF

v_call: TRBV11-2
cdr3_aa: CAASGRSTETQYF

v_call: TRBV5-4
cdr3_aa: CASRLYVNYGNTF

v_call: TRBV28
cdr3_aa: CASREGFWSNQPQHF

v_call: TRBV12-2
cdr3_aa: CASHLMGPAQGANQETQYF

v_call: TRBV6-5
cdr3_aa: CTSSTGTGLVTEAFF

v_call: TRBV29-1
cdr3_aa: CSVEDPGAEADTQYF

v_call: TRBV7-2
cdr3_aa: CASSLRDKNIQYF

v_call: TRBV29-1
cdr3_aa: CSVEEKWTGLIYEQCF

v_call: TRBV28
cdr3_aa: CASTLYGGQGAREQFF

v_call: TRBV6-1
cdr3_aa: CASSEARGPREYF

v_call: TRBV5-1
cdr3_aa: CTNSTIPEKYGYTF

v_call: TRBV12-3/TRBV12-4
cdr3_aa: CASTPTVAETQCF

v_call: TRBV7-9
cdr3_aa: CASTLDAPSSYGYTF

v_call: TRBV6-5
cdr3_aa: CASSSAGTGFSQETQYF

v_call: TRBV28
cdr3_aa: CTSSSGGLAVNGQFF

v_call: TRBV4-3
cdr3_aa: CTSNHRLADYNEQFF

v_call: TRBV10-2
cdr3_aa: CASKVGITYNEQFF

v_call: TRBV28
cdr3_aa: CASRFPAPGVVMNTEAFF

v_call: TRBV11-2
cdr3_aa: CASSPLEGGIGELFF

v_call: TRBV4-3
cdr3_aa: CSSSQDQMGYYEQYF

v_call: TRBV5-4
cdr3_aa: CASSLELRTGEQFF

v_call: TRBV2
cdr3_aa: CASIEEWSGHNYGYTF

v_call: TRBV29-1
cdr3_aa: CNAYFLQNYSYTF

v_call: TRBV7-9
cdr3_aa: CASSLDVPSPYDYTF

v_call: TRBV10-3
cdr3_aa: CTISEYHDYGYTF

v_call: TRBV6-1
cdr3_aa: CANSEGPGVSYNEQFF

v_call: TRBV10-2
cdr3_aa: CAIRTPGPSSHEQFF

v_call: TRBV28
cdr3_aa: CASSLLAGGCTDTQYF

v_call: TRBV6-6
cdr3_aa: CASTFGTGEYGYTF

v_call: TRBV4-1
cdr3_aa: CASSQGGGSEEHYF

v_call: TRBV11-2
cdr3_aa: CVSSPGWGTQYF

v_call: TRBV7-9
cdr3_aa: CASSFQGGNSLLHF

v_call: TRBV13
cdr3_aa: CPNSPTPDLADMQYF

v_call: TRBV11-2
cdr3_aa: CASSITTDMVVNEQFF

v_call: TRBV11-2
cdr3_aa: CASSPPAWTPTYEQYF

v_call: TRBV11-3
cdr3_aa: CASRLVGVTSNEKLFF